Detailed here is one TCR beta chain. What it binds is unknown. Stated time point: after dendritic cell vaccination, including at tumor progression/relapse. None of the glioblastoma patients had an isocitrate dehydrogenase mutation. V was clipped by 4 bases and J by 4 bases, with 10 bases between them. This CDR3 comprises 12 residues. Germline CDR1 and CDR2: GTSNPN and SVGIG (reference sequence). The data belong to a study of glioma-infiltrating T cells after dendritic cell vaccination. General observations from the study: Higher TCR clonality did not directly relate to longer survival.

Produced via immunoSEQ multiplex PCR; TCRdb's table is partial and in-frame only. The table records roughly 100,000 clones, around 89% of them present only once. This chain links TRBV30 with TRBJ1-2, with D possibly TRBD1 on 6 matching bases. The sample consisted of blood, taken after dendritic cell vaccination. The TCR comes from a human donor with glioblastoma. CDR3 DNA: TGTGCCTGGACAGGGGCCTCCTATGGCTACACCTTC. Protein product: CAWTGASYGYTF.